One and the same sample provided the 24 T cell receptor beta chains below, sequenced in a study of cytomegalovirus exposure and HLA in healthy donors. The PCR made use of 60 Vbeta and 13 Jbeta primers. TCRdb's table, derived via immunoSEQ multiplex PCR, lists solely in-frame clones and lacks some. The sample includes roughly 180,000 clones, roughly 80% of them seen just once. The specimen was PBMCs. Receptor source: a man in his forties in good health and CMV-seronegative.

V usage is TRBV28 and J usage is TRBJ2-3; TRBD1 might be the D (6 bases). Trimming took 7 bases from V and 2 from J, leaving 10 bases between them. Germline V gives CDR1 MDHEN, CDR2 SYDVKM. This CDR3 is built from 13 residues. CDR3 amino acids: CASTGQSTDTQYF. The CDR3 DNA reads TGTGCCAGCACTGGACAGTCCACAGATACGCAGTATTTT. Drawing the rest from reference TRBV28 and TRBJ2-3, the complete variable domain is DVKVTQSSRYLVKRTGEKVFLECVQDMDHENMFWYRQDPGLGLRLIYFSYDVKMKEKGDIPEGYSVSREKKERFSLILESASTNQTSMYLCASTGQSTDTQYFGPGTRLTVL.

This clone has only one observation. This chain connects TRBV5-1 to TRBJ1-2; 8 bases agree with TRBD1. The CDR3 consists of 15 residues. The J segment lost 2 bases and the V segment lost 1 base, leaving 4 bases of the junction unmatched. Looked up from germline, CDR1 is SGHRS and CDR2 is YFSETQ. CDR3 sequence reads: CASSLLGQANYGYTF. CDR3 bases: TGCGCCAGCAGCTTGTTGGGACAGGCCAACTATGGCTACACCTTC.

Notes on this clone: The sample holds other DNA sequences that translate to the same CDR3. In nucleotides, the CDR3 is TGCAGTGCTAGACTGAGCTATGGCTACACCTTC. As protein: CSARLSYGYTF. The chain has TRBV20-1 and TRBJ1-2; D ambiguous. Germline V gene data show CDR1 as DFQATT and CDR2 as SNEGSKA (reference sequence). The V and J ends lost 2 bases and 4 bases respectively, with 5 bases between them. The CDR3 runs 11 residues.

The chain joins TRBV4-2 to TRBJ2-1; D possibly corresponds to TRBD2 (6 bases). The CDR3 covers 17 residues. V lost 1 base and J 5 bases, leaving 18 bases between the germline ends. Germline CDR1 LGHNA, CDR2 YNFKEQ. CDR3 sequence reads: CASSQGMAGYFNNEQFF. CDR3 sequence (DNA): TGTGCCAGCAGCCAAGGTATGGCGGGATATTTTAACAATGAGCAGTTCTTC.

This clone was seen once. The chain carries TRBV7-6 and TRBJ2-7; 7 bases are a match to TRBD1. CDR3 length: 14 amino acids. From germline, CDR1 is SGHVS and CDR2 FNYEAQ. Unmatched junction bases numbered 2, after V lost 1 base and J lost 2 bases. The CDR3 sequence is CASSLGGGAYEQYF. As DNA, the CDR3 is TGTGCCAGCAGCTTAGGAGGGGGCGCCTACGAGCAGTACTTC. Drawing the rest from reference TRBV7-6 and TRBJ2-7, the complete variable domain is GAGVSQSPRYKVTKRGQDVALRCDPISGHVSLYWYRQALGQGPEFLTYFNYEAQQDKSGLPNDRFSAERPEGSISTLTIQRTEQRDSAMYRCASSLGGGAYEQYFGPGTRLTVT.

The chain employs TRBV6-1 and TRBJ2-7; 7 nucleotides line up with TRBD2. Trimming cost V 5 bases and J 5 bases; bases outside gene matches: 9. This CDR3 comprises 14 residues. Germline CDR1 is MNHNS and CDR2 is SASEGT. CDR3 DNA sequence: TGTGCCAGCAGTCTCCGGGACTACCGCGACGAGCAGTACTTC. Translating it yields CASSLRDYRDEQYF.

V usage is TRBV9 and J usage is TRBJ2-7; D uncertain. Trimming removed 0 bases at V and 6 bases at J, with 10 bases between. The germline gives CDR1 SGDLS, CDR2 YYNGEE. This CDR3 contains 13 residues. In nucleotides, the CDR3 is TGTGCCAGCAGCGTAGCTACGTTCGGCGAGCAGTACTTC. Translation: CASSVATFGEQYF. The full variable domain, completed using reference TRBV9 and TRBJ2-7, is DSGVTQTPKHLITATGQRVTLRCSPRSGDLSVYWYQQSLDQGLQFLIQYYNGEERAKGNILERFSAQQFPDLHSELNLSSLELGDSALYFCASSVATFGEQYFGPGTRLTVT.

The CDR3 is CSVEYTRGPYEQYF. CDR3 coding DNA: TGCAGCGTTGAATACACGCGGGGCCCCTACGAGCAGTACTTC. This sequence joins TRBV29-1 and TRBJ2-7; possibly TRBD2 for D (6 bases). V shed 2 bases and J shed 2 bases, with 13 bases lying between them. CDR3 size: 14 residues. Germline V CDR1 and CDR2: SQVTM, ANQGSEA.

This chain joins TRBV7-2 and TRBJ2-7, with 8 nucleotides matching TRBD2. The V gene end was trimmed by 0 bases and the J gene end by 3 bases; junction bases not matched to a gene: 7. This CDR3 region has 16 residues. Germline CDR1 SGHTA, CDR2 FQGNSA. The CDR3 loop is CASSLATGGANYEQYF. DNA of the CDR3: TGTGCCAGCAGCTTAGCGACGGGAGGGGCTAACTACGAGCAGTACTTC.

This clone was found once. For the CDR3, the DNA is TGCGCCAGCAGCTTTGCCCCTAGCGGGGGGGCCCAAGATACGCAGTATTTT. This gives the protein CASSFAPSGGAQDTQYF. The chain carries TRBV5-1 and TRBJ2-3, with TRBD2 matching 12 bases. The germline V gene encodes CDR1 SGHRS and CDR2 YFSETQ. The CDR3 spans 17 residues. Unmatched junction bases numbered 9, after V lost 2 bases and J lost 5 bases.

The V gene is TRBV18, the J gene TRBJ1-2; unclear D gene. The CDR3 sequence is 14 residues long. Germline CDR1 and CDR2: KGHSH and LQKENI. The V and J ends lost 0 bases and 6 bases respectively, with 11 bases between them. In DNA, the CDR3 is TGTGCCAGCTCACCACCGTCCGGGGTTAATGGCTACACCTTC. Amino acid sequence: CASSPPSGVNGYTF.

The V gene is TRBV28, the J gene TRBJ2-2; TRBD2 matches 13 bases. V lost 7 bases to trimming and J lost 4 bases; unmatched junction nucleotides: 9. The CDR3 is 17 amino acids. Per germline, CDR1 MDHEN and CDR2 SYDVKM. The CDR3 DNA sequence: TGTGCCAGCACTCCTCCCGGACTAGCGGGAGTCACCGGGGAGCTGTTTTTT. Residues: CASTPPGLAGVTGELFF.

As regards this clone: The same CDR3 also results from other DNA sequences found in this sample. The rearrangement links TRBV30 to TRBJ2-7; 7 bases match TRBD1. Germline V gene data show CDR1 as GTSNPN and CDR2 as SVGIG (reference sequence). The V and J ends lost 5 bases and 2 bases, in that order; junction bases with no gene match: 3. The CDR3 spans 12 residues. The CDR3 DNA follows: TGTGCCTGGGGGCAGGGGGCCTACGAGCAGTACTTC. It translates to CAWGQGAYEQYF.

This chain connects TRBV5-4 to TRBJ2-7, with D perhaps matching TRBD1 (6 bases). The CDR3 is 15 residues long. The V gene lost 3 bases and the J gene lost 3 bases, with 16 bases spanning the gap. CDR1 and CDR2 from the germline V gene are SGHNT and YYREEE (reference sequence). The chain's CDR3 is CASSSNRVGGYEQYF. CDR3 DNA: TGTGCCAGCAGCTCGAACAGGGTTGGAGGCTACGAGCAGTACTTC.

This clone was seen once. The chain joins TRBV6-1 to TRBJ1-1; TRBD1 aligns across 8 bases. The CDR3 is made up of 15 amino acids. V lost 7 bases and J lost 1; bases outside the gene matches: 8. Germline V gene data show CDR1 as MNHNS and CDR2 as SASEGT. The chain's CDR3 is CASTSSDRGNTEAFF. The CDR3 region has the DNA TGTGCCAGCACCTCCTCCGACAGGGGGAACACTGAAGCTTTCTTT.

CDR3 coding DNA: TGTGCCAGCAGTTTATCGGGGGGGACAGATACGCAGTATTTT. Residues: CASSLSGGTDTQYF. The chain carries TRBV28 and TRBJ2-3, with 8 nucleotides matching TRBD2. Germline assignment: CDR1 MDHEN and CDR2 SYDVKM. V shed 1 base, J shed 3 bases, and the junction held 0 bases outside the gene matches. There are 14 residues in the CDR3.

The rearrangement links TRBV5-6 to TRBJ2-1; D unclear. Looked up from germline, CDR1 is SGHDT and CDR2 is YYEEEE. The CDR3 covers 16 residues. With 4 bases removed from V and 0 bases from J, the gap between germline ends came to 14 bases. CDR3 loop: CASSLRYTASYNEQFF. The CDR3 DNA follows: TGTGCCAGCAGCCTCAGATATACCGCCTCCTACAATGAGCAGTTCTTC.

The genes are TRBV5-1 and TRBJ1-2, with D perhaps matching TRBD1 (5 bases). Germline V gene sequence: CDR1 SGHRS, CDR2 YFSETQ. Trimming removed 4 bases from V and 8 bases from J, with 18 bases in between. The length of the CDR3 is 14 residues. The CDR3 DNA is TGCGCCAGCAGCCGCGGGACGAATAAGCCGGGCTACACCTTC. Translating gives CASSRGTNKPGYTF.

This rearrangement joins TRBV4-2 to TRBJ2-3; the D gene is possibly TRBD2 (5 bases). The CDR3 is 16 amino acids. Germline CDR1 reads LGHNA; CDR2 reads YNFKEQ. V was clipped by 1 base and J by 2 bases, with 13 bases between them. CDR3 protein: CASSQAGIGSTDTQYF. The CDR3 nucleotides read TGTGCCAGCAGCCAAGCGGGGATAGGGTCCACAGATACGCAGTATTTT.

The rearrangement joins TRBV6-1 to TRBJ2-3, with TRBD1 matching over 9 bases. Trimming at V came to 10 bases and at J to 5 bases, leaving 10 bases not matched to a gene. Looked up from germline, CDR1 is MNHNS and CDR2 is SASEGT. The CDR3 is 14 residues long. CDR3 region: CATILNRGQDTQYF. The CDR3 DNA follows: TGTGCCACCATACTTAACAGGGGGCAAGATACGCAGTATTTT.

Regarding this clone: One end of the junction fails to match germline, which may point to a read error. This chain links TRBV28 with TRBJ2-4, with D maybe TRBD1 (5 bases). Per the germline V gene, CDR1 is MDHEN and CDR2 is SYDVKM. The length of the CDR3 is 12 residues. CDR3 nucleotides: TGTGCCAGCAGTCTCCACAAAGGGGAAAGGGACTTC. Translating it yields CASSLHKGERDF.

This chain connects TRBV28 to TRBJ2-6, with 7 positions matching TRBD1. Germline loops: CDR1 MDHEN, CDR2 SYDVKM. V dropped 6 bases and J dropped 3; count of bases not matched to a gene: 5. The CDR3 length is 15 residues. CDR3 bases: TGTGCCAGCAGATACCACAGGGGTGGGGCCAACGTCCTGACTTTC. This sequence encodes CASRYHRGGANVLTF.

V is TRBV28 and J is TRBJ2-1, with 8 bases identical to TRBD2. Losses at the gene ends were 8 bases for V and 2 bases for J; bases not matched to a gene: 8. The CDR3 consists of 15 residues. CDR1 is MDHEN and CDR2 is SYDVKM in the germline V gene. The chain's CDR3 is CASGGRIGPYNEQFF. The DNA for the CDR3 is TGTGCCAGCGGCGGGAGGATTGGTCCCTACAATGAGCAGTTCTTC. The entire variable domain, with the rest obtained from reference TRBV28 and TRBJ2-1, is as follows: DVKVTQSSRYLVKRTGEKVFLECVQDMDHENMFWYRQDPGLGLRLIYFSYDVKMKEKGDIPEGYSVSREKKERFSLILESASTNQTSMYLCASGGRIGPYNEQFFGPGTRLTVL.

The chain carries TRBV28 and TRBJ2-7; tentative D call: TRBD2 (5 bases). The V gene lost 0 bases and the J gene lost 7 bases, with 19 bases spanning the gap. CDR1 is MDHEN and CDR2 is SYDVKM in the germline V gene. This CDR3 has 16 amino acids. CDR3 region: CASSLWGSRGSGEQYF. The DNA for the CDR3 is TGTGCCAGCAGTTTATGGGGGTCCCGGGGTTCCGGTGAGCAGTACTTC. The full variable domain, completed using reference TRBV28 and TRBJ2-7, is DVKVTQSSRYLVKRTGEKVFLECVQDMDHENMFWYRQDPGLGLRLIYFSYDVKMKEKGDIPEGYSVSREKKERFSLILESASTNQTSMYLCASSLWGSRGSGEQYFGPGTRLTVT.